Sequencing of this TCR beta chain was carried out in a study of T-cell memory formation after mild COVID-19 (dated by TCRdb to the early 2020s). In the study overall: TCR sequence clusters from the two donors were largely donor specific. The cohort comprised two young, previously healthy adult volunteers, one female and one male. In a couple of donors, T-cell clones that expanded and contracted after mild COVID-19 were followed by sequencing TCRalpha and TCRbeta repertoires longitudinally. Study-level results and caveats: The study included only a couple of mild cases, and larger cohorts that include severe cases with pre-infection samples were judged to be necessary. The second-wave clones that peaked on day 37 were not confirmed to be SARS-CoV-2 specific. Contracting CD4+ clones were found mainly in CM and EM memory subsets, while CD8+ clones were enriched in EMRA. Clones contracting from day 15 to 85 had balanced CD4/CD8 phenotypes, while a second wave expanding from day 15 to 37 was biased towards CD4+. Some responding clones were detected in pre-infection memory, suggesting pre-existing cross-reactive memory T cells joined the SARS-CoV-2 response.

Reads for this sample came from an Illumina NovaSeq 6000. TCRalpha and TCRbeta cDNA libraries were built by 5'RACE with constant-segment primers, adding sample barcodes and unique molecular identifiers. Trizol reagent was used to extract RNA from every sample. Library amplification was performed in two PCR steps, and a second sample barcode and Illumina TruSeq adapters were introduced in the second step. The libraries were sequenced on an Illumina NovaSeq using 2 x 150 bp paired-end reads. From the authors' description of their analysis: The reads were demultiplexed and collapsed into UMI-guided consensus sequences using migec v1.2.7. Using mixcr v2.1.11, the UMI consensuses were aligned to TRA and TRB V and J templates and assembled into clonotypes. A clonotype was counted as expanded or contracted only when both edgeR and NoisET called the clonotype significant, with the noise models trained on biological replicates. For edgeR calls, a false discovery rate-adjusted p below 0.01 and a log2 fold-change threshold of 1 were applied. As an exploratory analysis of dynamics, PCA with hierarchical clustering was applied to max-normalized trajectories of the 1000 most abundant clonotypes. Separately sequenced CD4+ and CD8+ repertoires were used to assign a CD4 or CD8 phenotype to each responding clone. The public reads were run again by TCRdb, first through fastp at Q25 and then through MiXCR, and only productive beta chains were kept. Each CDR3 protein gets just one entry, which takes the most common genes and DNA from the rows behind it. These V and J calls are TCRdb output, not the study's own analysis. Across this sample there are hundreds of thousands of distinct CDR3 sequences, with 25% seen only once. The ten largest clonotypes hold around 13% of the sample.

As encoded in the germline V gene, CDR1 is LGHNA while CDR2 is YNFKEQ. The V and J ends are trimmed by 2 bases and 9 bases, leaving 11 bases between them. CDR3 length: 13 amino acids, cysteine to phenylalanine. Here the CDR3 DNA is all that survives: 39 bases in frame from base 1. Ficoll-Paque density gradient centrifugation was the method used to isolate PBMCs. A note on this clonotype: It lacks a known antigen. No per-base quality is available; no much larger clone lies one base away.

This clonotype originated in an adult woman who had mild COVID-19 (a few samples of this study predate the infection). The sample titles of this study are shuffled in the database, so cell type and time point are left out; the donor was told from shared clones. Sequenced sample: PBMCs or a T cell subset sorted from them (not recorded which). This chain is built from TRBV4-2 and TRBJ2-1, with the D assignment possibly TRBD1 or TRBD2, given 5 matching bases for each. This receptor carries the CDR3 CASSQRSDSEQFF. The nucleotides read TGTGCCAGCAGCCAACGTAGCGACAGTGAGCAGTTCTTC.